Listed below are T cell receptor beta chains from one sample, sequenced in a study of OX40 agonist ivuxolimab in advanced cancers. Clones were read by immunoSEQ multiplex PCR, and TCRdb kept only the in-frame ones, dropping some. The sample shows about 76,000 clones, around 85% of them seen only once. Sequenced material: CD4+ or CD8+ T cells sorted from blood, taken in a trial of the OX40 agonist ivuxolimab. Every receptor here comes from an adult with an advanced solid tumor such as melanoma, head and neck, liver or kidney cancer. Both conserved end residues are part of each CDR3. The D gene is left open where the match is weak. Size is omitted from some rows. Given values are once, few, many or a class for expanded clones.

v_gene	d_gene	j_gene	abundance	CDR3aa	CDR3nt
TRBV7-2	-	TRBJ1-5	once	CASSLGPAQPQHF	TGTGCCAGCAGCTTAGGGCCCGCCCAGCCCCAGCATTTT
TRBV4-3	TRBD1	TRBJ2-1	-	CASSQDSIFRVGTGGRNEQFF	TGCGCCAGCAGCCAAGATTCGATCTTTCGGGTTGGGACAGGGGGCCGGAATGAGCAGTTCTTC
TRBV6-6	TRBD2	TRBJ2-3	-	CASSYSGGRRDTQYF	TGTGCCAGCAGTTACAGCGGGGGCCGGCGGGATACGCAGTATTTT
TRBV9	-	TRBJ2-3	-	CASSQRGADTQYF	TGTGCCAGCAGCCAGAGGGGAGCAGATACGCAGTATTTT
TRBV7-7	-	TRBJ2-2	-	CASSLSRQGGELFF	TGTGCCAGCAGTCTTAGTCGTCAAGGCGGGGAGCTGTTTTTT
TRBV5-6	-	TRBJ2-1	-	CASSLRQTPYNEQFF	TGTGCCAGCAGCTTAAGACAGACCCCGTACAATGAGCAGTTCTTC
TRBV19	-	TRBJ1-1	once	CAVKDDSRGTEAFF	TGTGCCGTAAAAGATGACAGTAGGGGCACTGAAGCTTTCTTT
TRBV9	TRBD1	TRBJ1-1	-	CASSGTDRAGTEAFF	TGTGCCAGCAGCGGGACGGACAGGGCGGGCACTGAAGCTTTCTTT
TRBV18	TRBD1	TRBJ1-1	-	CASSRYRGLITEAFF	TGTGCCAGCTCACGCTACAGGGGGCTGATCACTGAAGCTTTCTTT
TRBV7-9	-	TRBJ2-7	-	CASSPTEIIAYEQYF	TGTGCCAGCAGCCCTACAGAGATAATAGCCTACGAGCAGTACTTC